This is a list of T cell receptor beta chains from one sample in a study of cytomegalovirus exposure and HLA in healthy donors. The data were produced by immunoSEQ multiplex PCR, yet TCRdb's version contains in-frame clones alone and is incomplete. Among some 200,000 clones listed, approximately 65% were seen once. The sample was PBMCs. The source of these receptors is a man aged 35-49 years in good health and CMV-seronegative. The CDR3 runs from the conserved cysteine through the conserved F or W. The order of the fields is J gene, clone size, D gene, V gene, CDR3 protein, CDR3 DNA. A D gene is named only where the DNA matches it firmly. The size field is filled for only some rows; it gives once, few, many or a size class.

TRBJ2-7 - TRBD2 TRBV14 CASSLSSGGPSYEQYF TGTGCCAGCAGCCTCTCCAGCGGGGGGCCTTCCTACGAGCAGTACTTC
TRBJ1-2 - TRBD1 TRBV5-8 CASSLGDRLRGYTF TGTGCCAGCAGCTTGGGGGACAGATTGCGTGGCTACACCTTC
TRBJ1-2 - - TRBV11-2 CASSAPRAGARSNTF TGTGCCAGCAGCGCCCCCCGGGCAGGGGCCCGAAGCAACACCTTC
TRBJ2-1 - - TRBV7-2 CASSLTRGSYNEQFF TGTGCCAGCAGCTTAACCAGGGGCTCCTACAATGAGCAGTTCTTC
TRBJ2-7 - TRBD1 TRBV6-6 CASSKRPGQGGEQYF TGTGCCAGCAGTAAGAGACCGGGACAGGGTGGCGAGCAGTACTTC
TRBJ2-5 - TRBD2 TRBV2 CASSRGLAGDYQETQYF TGTGCCAGCAGTAGGGGATTAGCGGGGGACTACCAAGAGACCCAGTACTTC
TRBJ2-7 few - TRBV7-9 CASSFKQGEQYF TGTGCCAGCAGCTTCAAGCAGGGCGAGCAGTACTTC
TRBJ2-7 - TRBD2 TRBV15 CATSPRLAGTYEQYF TGTGCCACCAGCCCCCGACTAGCGGGGACCTACGAGCAGTACTTC
TRBJ1-6 - TRBD1 TRBV29-1 CSVEDRRYNSPLHF TGCAGCGTTGAGGACAGGAGGTATAATTCACCCCTCCACTTT
TRBJ2-1 - - TRBV6-5 CASSYQVAGNEQFF TGTGCCAGCAGTTACCAAGTCGCCGGGAATGAGCAGTTCTTC
TRBJ2-1 few - TRBV5-1 CASSRTANNEQFF TGCGCCAGCAGCCGAACAGCCAACAATGAGCAGTTCTTC
TRBJ2-2 - - TRBV29-1 CSGQSSGELFF TGCAGCGGACAAAGTAGCGGGGAGCTGTTTTTT
TRBJ2-1 - - TRBV5-8 CASNPTGGSYNEQFF TGTGCCAGCAACCCCACCGGAGGGTCCTACAATGAGCAGTTCTTC
TRBJ1-1 - TRBD1 TRBV30 CAWGGQMNTEAFF TGTGCCTGGGGGGGACAGATGAACACTGAAGCTTTCTTT
TRBJ2-2 - - TRBV5-1 CASSLVVLNTGELFF TGCGCCAGCAGCTTGGTAGTTCTGAACACCGGGGAGCTGTTTTTT
TRBJ2-3 - TRBD1 TRBV9 CASSASGTVVTDTQYF TGTGCCAGCAGCGCCTCCGGGACAGTAGTCACAGATACGCAGTATTTT
TRBJ2-1 once TRBD2 TRBV4-3 CASSQDGTSRYYNEQFF TGCGCCAGCAGCCAAGATGGGACTAGCCGGTACTACAATGAGCAGTTCTTC
TRBJ1-1 - TRBD1 TRBV10-2 CASLLRGEAFF TGCGCCAGCCTCCTCAGGGGGGAAGCTTTCTTT
TRBJ1-2 once TRBD1 TRBV5-1 CASSVTGARGGYTF TGCGCCAGCAGCGTTACAGGGGCTAGGGGTGGCTACACCTTC
TRBJ2-6 - TRBD1 TRBV2 CASSEGTGRANVLTF TGTGCCAGCAGTGAGGGGACAGGGAGGGCCAACGTCCTGACTTTC
TRBJ1-5 - - TRBV12-5 CASGLVLIMGEYSNQPQHF TGTGCTAGTGGTTTGGTACTCATCATGGGAGAGTATAGCAATCAGCCCCAGCATTTT
TRBJ2-3 - - TRBV5-1 CASSLAFRTDTQYF TGCGCCAGCAGCTTGGCATTTCGCACAGATACGCAGTATTTT
TRBJ2-6 - TRBD1 TRBV29-1 CSVRQGAGANVLTF TGCAGCGTAAGACAGGGGGCTGGGGCCAACGTCCTGACTTTC
TRBJ1-6 - - TRBV28 CASKNQGRGKNSPLHF TGTGCCAGCAAAAATCAGGGGCGTGGGAAAAATTCACCCCTCCACTTT
TRBJ2-7 - TRBD1 TRBV30 CAWRQGASYEQYF TGTGCCTGGAGACAGGGGGCCTCCTACGAGCAGTACTTC